The rows below give T cell receptor beta chains drawn from one sample of a study of blood T cell repertoires in COVID-19. The assay was immunoSEQ multiplex PCR, and TCRdb's table has in-frame clones only and misses some. The data hold 200,000 to 300,000 clones, with roughly 80% observed a single time. Sequenced: peripheral blood. The receptors were gathered from an older man with acute or convalescent COVID-19. CDR3s include the opening cysteine and the closing phenylalanine or tryptophan. Each record gives: CDR3 DNA, CDR3 protein, clone size, V gene, J gene, D gene. A D gene is named only where the DNA matches it firmly. Some rows mark clone size as missing; the rest say once, few, many or name a class of expanded clone.

DNA: TGTGCCACCAGTTCCGGAGGGACAGGGCAAGAGACCCAGTACTTC
CDR3: CATSSGGTGQETQYF
size: .
V: TRBV24-1
J: TRBJ2-5
D: TRBD1

DNA: TGTGCCAGCCTCGGGACAGCCTATGGCTACACCTTC
CDR3: CASLGTAYGYTF
size: .
V: TRBV2
J: TRBJ1-2
D: TRBD1

DNA: TGTGCCAGCAGAACCGGGACAGGGAACGGCTACACCTTC
CDR3: CASRTGTGNGYTF
size: .
V: TRBV12-3/TRBV12-4
J: TRBJ1-2
D: TRBD1

DNA: TGTGCCTGGAGTGTACAGGGGGGCACAGATACGCAGTATTTT
CDR3: CAWSVQGGTDTQYF
size: many
V: TRBV30
J: TRBJ2-3
D: TRBD1

DNA: TGTGCCAGCACACGGACAGGGGTCGATAATTCACCCCTCCACTTT
CDR3: CASTRTGVDNSPLHF
size: .
V: TRBV7-9
J: TRBJ1-6
D: TRBD1

DNA: TGTGCCACCAGTGAAGCAGGGGGCTGGGAGACCCAGTACTTC
CDR3: CATSEAGGWETQYF
size: .
V: TRBV24-1
J: TRBJ2-5
D: TRBD1

DNA: TGTGCCTGGATTCGCCGAGGACAGGGCGAGACTGAAGCTTTCTTT
CDR3: CAWIRRGQGETEAFF
size: few
V: TRBV30
J: TRBJ1-1
D: TRBD1

DNA: TGCAGTGCTTCGGGAAACACCATATATTTT
CDR3: CSASGNTIYF
size: .
V: TRBV20-1
J: TRBJ1-3
D: .

DNA: TGTGCCAGCAGTGAATCCGGAGTCAATTCACCCCTCCACTTT
CDR3: CASSESGVNSPLHF
size: .
V: TRBV2
J: TRBJ1-6
D: .

DNA: TGTGCCAGCAGCCAAGATCAACCCGCGGCAGCAACTAATGAAAAACTGTTTTTT
CDR3: CASSQDQPAAATNEKLFF
size: .
V: TRBV3-1/TRBV3-2
J: TRBJ1-4
D: .

DNA: TGTGCCAGCAGCCCCGGGACAGGGGAGATTGGTACGCAGTATTTT
CDR3: CASSPGTGEIGTQYF
size: .
V: TRBV5-6
J: TRBJ2-3
D: TRBD1

DNA: TGTGCCAGCAGTACCACAGGGCGCACTGAAGCTTTCTTT
CDR3: CASSTTGRTEAFF
size: .
V: TRBV2
J: TRBJ1-1
D: .

DNA: TGTGCCATCAGTGAGTCGCTGGGGACTAGCGGGAGAGGGTTCCACAATGAGCAGTTCTTC
CDR3: CAISESLGTSGRGFHNEQFF
size: .
V: TRBV10-3
J: TRBJ2-1
D: TRBD2

DNA: TGTGCCAGCAGTCCGAGCCCGGGACAGGATAATTCACCCCTCCACTTT
CDR3: CASSPSPGQDNSPLHF
size: .
V: TRBV2
J: TRBJ1-6
D: TRBD1

DNA: TGTGCCAGCAGCCCACCCCCCGGGACAGGGTTCGGGGGCTACACCTTC
CDR3: CASSPPPGTGFGGYTF
size: .
V: TRBV7-2
J: TRBJ1-2
D: TRBD1

DNA: TGTGCCAGCTCACCACCGTCGGGGGATGAGCAGTTCTTC
CDR3: CASSPPSGDEQFF
size: .
V: TRBV18
J: TRBJ2-1
D: .

DNA: TGTGCCAGCAGCTTAGGGGGACTAGCGGGAGCGGACGAGCAGTACTTC
CDR3: CASSLGGLAGADEQYF
size: .
V: TRBV11-3
J: TRBJ2-7
D: TRBD2

DNA: TGTGCCAGCAGTCGATACGGGACAGGGGCTCAGCCCCAGCATTTT
CDR3: CASSRYGTGAQPQHF
size: .
V: TRBV28
J: TRBJ1-5
D: TRBD1

DNA: TGCGCCAGCAGCCAAGAGTATCCCCGGCGGGAGATTACCAAAAAGACCCAGTACTTC
CDR3: CASSQEYPRREITKKTQYF
size: .
V: TRBV4-1
J: TRBJ2-5
D: TRBD2

DNA: TGTGCCAGCAGCTTAATTTGGAGTTCGAGCAGCGGGCAGTACTTC
CDR3: CASSLIWSSSSGQYF
size: once
V: TRBV11-2
J: TRBJ2-7
D: .

DNA: TGCAGTACTCGGGGGTGGGGCCAGAACACCGGGGAGCTGTTTTTT
CDR3: CSTRGWGQNTGELFF
size: .
V: TRBV29-1
J: TRBJ2-2
D: .

DNA: TGCGCCAGCAGCTTGGCGGGACAGGGACGTTACGAGCAGTACTTC
CDR3: CASSLAGQGRYEQYF
size: .
V: TRBV5-1
J: TRBJ2-7
D: TRBD1

DNA: TGTGCCAGCAGCAAAGGGGGACAGGGGGGACTCTACGAGCAGTACTTC
CDR3: CASSKGGQGGLYEQYF
size: .
V: TRBV21-1
J: TRBJ2-7
D: .

DNA: TGTGCCAGTAAGACTAGCGGCTACAATGAGCAGTTCTTC
CDR3: CASKTSGYNEQFF
size: .
V: TRBV19
J: TRBJ2-1
D: TRBD2

DNA: TGTGCCAGCAGCCATGCCGGGACAGAGTACCAAGAGACCCAGTACTTC
CDR3: CASSHAGTEYQETQYF
size: .
V: TRBV3-1/TRBV3-2
J: TRBJ2-5
D: TRBD1

DNA: TGCGCCAGCAGTGTGACAGGGGGCAATCAGCCCCAGCATTTT
CDR3: CASSVTGGNQPQHF
size: .
V: TRBV10-2
J: TRBJ1-5
D: TRBD1

DNA: TGTGCCAGCAGCAAAGGAGAGTATAATTCACCCCTCCACTTT
CDR3: CASSKGEYNSPLHF
size: .
V: TRBV3-1/TRBV3-2
J: TRBJ1-6
D: .

DNA: TGTGCCAGTAGGCTACAGTACCGCTACACCTTC
CDR3: CASRLQYRYTF
size: .
V: TRBV19
J: TRBJ1-2
D: .

DNA: TGCGCCAGCGACCCCTCGGGGGGGCGGGGTGAGCAGTTCTTC
CDR3: CASDPSGGRGEQFF
size: .
V: TRBV10-2
J: TRBJ2-1
D: TRBD2

DNA: TGTGCCACCAGTGAGAGGAGGGGTCGCAGGACAGATACGCAGTATTTT
CDR3: CATSERRGRRTDTQYF
size: .
V: TRBV24-1
J: TRBJ2-3
D: .

DNA: TGTGCCAGCAGCGTAGCTCGGCGGGAGGATGGCTACACCTTC
CDR3: CASSVARREDGYTF
size: .
V: TRBV9
J: TRBJ1-2
D: .

DNA: TGCGCCAGCGGATGGACAGGGACGGACAATGAGCAGTTCTTC
CDR3: CASGWTGTDNEQFF
size: .
V: TRBV10-2
J: TRBJ2-1
D: TRBD1

DNA: TGTGCCAGTAGTCTAAGGACAGGGGCCCTGAACACTGAAGCTTTCTTT
CDR3: CASSLRTGALNTEAFF
size: once
V: TRBV19
J: TRBJ1-1
D: TRBD1

DNA: TGTGCCACCAGTTCCCCGAAAGGACTGATCCACGAGCAGTACTTC
CDR3: CATSSPKGLIHEQYF
size: .
V: TRBV24-1
J: TRBJ2-7
D: .

DNA: TGTGCCAGCAGTTACTCAAAACTGCCCTCTTATGGCTACACCTTC
CDR3: CASSYSKLPSYGYTF
size: .
V: TRBV6-5
J: TRBJ1-2
D: .

DNA: TGTGCCACCAGTGAGACGGGACTAGCGGGCCCAGGGGACAATGAGCAGTTCTTC
CDR3: CATSETGLAGPGDNEQFF
size: .
V: TRBV24-1
J: TRBJ2-1
D: TRBD2

DNA: TGTGCCAGCAGCAAAGAGCGACAGGGGAGGCGTGAAAAACTGTTTTTT
CDR3: CASSKERQGRREKLFF
size: .
V: TRBV21-1
J: TRBJ1-4
D: .

DNA: TGTGCCAGCAGTTACGACAGGGGCGAGCAGTACTTC
CDR3: CASSYDRGEQYF
size: .
V: TRBV6-6
J: TRBJ2-7
D: TRBD1

DNA: TGTGCCAGCAGCTTCTCCGGAGGTGGCTACACCTTC
CDR3: CASSFSGGGYTF
size: .
V: TRBV7-9
J: TRBJ1-2
D: .

DNA: TGTGCCAGCAGCCCCCGTGGGGGGAGAGCCGCGGAGACCCAGTACTTC
CDR3: CASSPRGGRAAETQYF
size: .
V: TRBV7-2
J: TRBJ2-5
D: .

DNA: TGTGCCAGCAGCGTGGGGTCACGGAGGAACTATGGCTACACCTTC
CDR3: CASSVGSRRNYGYTF
size: .
V: TRBV2
J: TRBJ1-2
D: .

DNA: TGTGCCAGCAGCTCCGCACACAGGGGGTTCTATGGCTACACCTTC
CDR3: CASSSAHRGFYGYTF
size: .
V: TRBV7-9
J: TRBJ1-2
D: TRBD1

DNA: TGTGCCAGCAGCCAAGAGATCGGGGAAAAACTGTTTTTT
CDR3: CASSQEIGEKLFF
size: .
V: TRBV4-2
J: TRBJ1-4
D: .

DNA: TGCGCCAGCAGTCTACAGAAGCTTCCTAGCGGGATCACAGATACGCAGTATTTT
CDR3: CASSLQKLPSGITDTQYF
size: .
V: TRBV5-1
J: TRBJ2-3
D: TRBD2

DNA: TGTGCCAGCAGCTTGAAACTAGCAGGGCCTCTCAATGAAAAACTGTTTTTT
CDR3: CASSLKLAGPLNEKLFF
size: .
V: TRBV5-4
J: TRBJ1-4
D: .

DNA: TGTGCCAGCTCCGGCGGGGGAGGCGAGACCCAGTACTTC
CDR3: CASSGGGGETQYF
size: .
V: TRBV18
J: TRBJ2-5
D: TRBD2